The 3 T cell receptor beta chains below were found in one sample sequenced in a study of blood T cell repertoires in COVID-19 (dated by TCRdb to 2018 to 2021). Library prep was done by the immunoSEQ multiplex PCR assay. TCRdb's version of the immuneACCESS table is confined to in-frame rearrangements and falls short of the full clone set. An unresolved V gene accounts for under half of the shortfall where checked; the remainder is of unknown origin. In this sample the table shows approximately 250,000 clones, approximately 85% of which occur a single time. The top ten clones comprise about 9.3% of the sample. The sample taken for sequencing was PBMCs or T cells enriched from blood (not recorded which). Receptors originate from a woman aged 50 to 60 with acute COVID-19.

CDR3: CASSSRQGTPSYGYTF. The CDR3 coding sequence is TGTGCCAGTAGTTCGCGACAGGGGACCCCATCCTATGGCTACACCTTC. The V call is TRBV19, the J call TRBJ1-2; 8 nucleotides match TRBD1. CDR1 and CDR2 (germline): LNHDA, SQIVND (reference sequence). Losses at the gene ends were 5 bases for V and 4 bases for J; bases not matched to a gene: 12. The CDR3 covers 16 residues. Drawing the rest from reference TRBV19 and TRBJ1-2, the complete variable domain is DGGITQSPKYLFRKEGQNVTLSCEQNLNHDAMYWYRQDPGQGLRLIYYSQIVNDFQKGDIAEGYSVSREKKESFPLTVTSAQKNPTAFYLCASSSRQGTPSYGYTFGSGTRLTVV.

The chain uses TRBV5-4 and TRBJ1-6; D is perhaps TRBD1 (5 bases). The CDR3 runs to 18 residues. Germline V gene lookup returns CDR1 SGHNT and CDR2 YYREEE (reference sequence). V was clipped by 4 bases and J by 9 bases, with 26 bases between them. The CDR3 DNA is TGTGCCAGCAGCCTAGAGAACCGCGGGAGCTGGGGGTCTTCACCCCTCCACTTT. Amino acids: CASSLENRGSWGSSPLHF.

The chain carries TRBV30 and TRBJ1-1; 10 nucleotides align to TRBD1. Germline assignment: CDR1 GTSNPN and CDR2 SVGIG (reference sequence). The CDR3 length is 16 residues. The V segment lost 4 bases and the J segment 3 bases; nucleotides outside the gene matches: 11. The CDR3 DNA follows: TGTGCCTGGAATACGGGGGACAGGGGTTTGGACACTGAAGCTTTCTTT. This gives the protein CAWNTGDRGLDTEAFF.